The present entry profiles one T cell receptor beta chain with its context. Its antigen is unknown. No much larger clone exists at a distance of one base, and base qualities are not known. The intended sense of this specimen's time point label: before neoadjuvant nivolumab. Patients had been newly diagnosed with stage II-IVA oral cavity squamous cell carcinoma, and no prior systemic or radiation treatment had been given to the patients. Everyone in the cohort had locally advanced, HPV-negative oral cavity squamous cell carcinoma. The samples were obtained from a longitudinal correlative study of a single-arm phase II trial testing neoadjuvant nivolumab in oral cavity squamous cell carcinoma. Genomic DNA-based TCRbeta sequencing was performed on subject-matched pre- and post-treatment PBMCs and tumors from three responders and three non-responders. Genomic DNA was isolated from tumor tissue using the Maxwell RSC DNA from Tissue kit.

The data belong to a study of neoadjuvant anti-PD-1 for oral cavity cancer (dated by TCRdb to about 2021). Background for the entire study: Patients mostly received three to four biweekly doses of nivolumab at 3 mg/kg before curative-intent surgical resection. A fourth nivolumab dose was given around day 43 to patients without progression, and definitive surgical resection was performed in those patients on days 50-56. Under RECIST 1.1, patients with complete response, partial response or stable disease were classed as responders, and patients with progression were classed as non-responders. A roughly 30% response rate was observed in the parent correlative cohort, in which around 13 patients were included.

Survey sequencing of tumors used two replicates per sample, and the tumor libraries mostly started from approximately 5 ug of input genomic DNA. Following the manufacturer's instructions, the team built TCRbeta libraries using the immunoSEQ hsTCRbeta kit. The completed libraries were mixed into a single pool at 3 nM, then sequenced with an Illumina NovaSeq 6000 S4 flow cell. In the source study's methods: The immunoSEQ Analyzer was used for raw data preprocessing and quality control. The analysis was restricted to productive rearrangements, with each unique CDR3 amino acid sequence defining a clonotype. Using the R package tcR, the researchers computed the Gini-Simpson index as their estimate of repertoire clonality. Student's t test was used to compare Gini indices, and Pearson correlation was used to assess associations with tumor size change. TCRdb holds this immuneACCESS table with in-frame rearrangements only. Some clones are missing; in checked studies, unresolved V genes explain under half, and the rest has no known cause. For V, J and clone size, that table is used; D and trimming come from the DNA. The sample profile shows about 7,600 clones; 53% of them were found once. The biggest ten clones account for roughly 12% of the sample.

The CDR3 sequence holds 11 residues, the cysteine and phenylalanine included. Just the 33-base CDR3 DNA is kept, in frame starting at base 1. V is reduced by 2 bases and J by 15 bases, leaving a spacing of 11 bases between them. The germline V gene specifies SGHVS as CDR1 and FQNEAQ as CDR2. Here is what the overall study found, with its caveats: A higher pretreatment blood Treg/Th17 ratio correlated with both higher pretreatment blood TCRbeta clonality and lower post-treatment tumor TCRbeta clonality. Only a few patients per response group were included in the TCR analyses, and larger cohorts for validation were called for by the authors. Larger post-treatment sizes of preexisting intratumoral clones correlated with greater tumor shrinkage, suggesting expansion of preexisting clones contributed to response.

Sequencing was performed on tumor tissue, taken before nivolumab (anti-PD-1) treatment. In this chain, TRBV7-8 is recombined with TRBJ2-1; a weak D assignment points to TRBD2 (5 bases agree). This TCR was sampled from a person between 40 and 85 years old with oral cavity squamous cell carcinoma. CDR3 reads: CASSLRTSPFF. The sequenced DNA: TGTGCCAGCAGCTTACGAACTAGTCCGTTCTTC.